This paragraph covers one T cell receptor (delta chain) sequence. Translating this DNA gives a protein that differs at residue 14 from the TCRdb one, which belongs to a much larger clone; a read error is likely, and the protein shown is this translation. CDR1 is TSWWSYY, CDR2 QGS, per germline. The CDR3 contains 22 residues. Trimming pared 1 base from V and 4 bases from J, leaving 34 bases between. This sample is drawn from a study of gamma-delta T cells after stem cell transplantation. TCRdb re-called the RT-PCR reads via CATT. The table has about 1,200 delta-chain clones, approximately 1.8% seen once; the top ten hold around 33%.

The receptor was isolated from a human donor. It is not recorded whose cells these are; they may come from a transplant donor. The sequencing sample was made of gamma-delta T cells. V and J are TRDV1 and TRDJ1; D may be TRDD2 or TRDD3 (5 bases each). DNA of the CDR3: TGTGCTCTTGGGGAACACCTACCATCGCCCTACTGGAATATGGAAGCCCTCGATAAACTCATCTTT. Protein sequence: CALGEHLPSPYWNMEALDKLIF.